This T cell receptor (beta chain) was identified during a study of T cell responses to AZD1222 COVID-19 vaccine. Study observations and caveats: Targets within unmutated variant regions were reportedly found for nearly half of spike-specific TCRs. Spike-wide vaccine-associated CD4 TCRs dominated at 160-218 and 743-854.

Note on this clone: Its antigen is unidentified.

Germline lookup yields CDR1 MNHEY and CDR2 SVGAGI. The V gene end was trimmed by 6 bases and the J gene end by 4 bases; junction bases not matched to a gene: 11. The CDR3 covers 15 residues. Using immunoSEQ multiplex PCR, the repertoire was profiled, and TCRdb retains in-frame clones only, with some absent. The sample comprises 91,000 or so clones, about 93% of which are singletons, and roughly 3% rests with the top ten. This chain connects TRBV6-5 to TRBJ1-2; 7 bases match TRBD1. The input for sequencing was peripheral blood, taken 28 days after the second AZD1222 dose. This receptor was obtained from an adult who received the AZD1222 COVID-19 vaccine. This CDR3 is CASSSRGQGGYGYTF. The CDR3 bases are TGTGCCAGCAGCTCTAGGGGGCAGGGCGGCTATGGCTACACCTTC.